This TCR beta chain was observed in a study of OX40 agonist ivuxolimab in advanced cancers. Measured with immunoSEQ multiplex PCR; TCRdb has only the in-frame clones, and not every one. The repertoire consists of about 45,000 clones, with 80% occurring once and the leading ten covering around 5%. Germline CDR1 reads SGHRS; CDR2 reads YFSETQ. This CDR3 contains 16 residues. Between the trimmed V and J ends, which lost 0 bases and 2 bases, there was a span of 15 bases. This chain joins TRBV5-1 and TRBJ2-7; D perhaps matches TRBD1 (6 bases). The receptor's source is an adult with an advanced solid tumor such as melanoma, head and neck, liver or kidney cancer. Specimen: CD4+ or CD8+ T cells sorted from blood, collected in a trial of the OX40 agonist ivuxolimab. CDR3 nucleotide sequence: TGCGCCAGCAGCTTGGCCCCGACAGGTACAACCTACGAGCAGTACTTC. This gives the protein CASSLAPTGTTYEQYF.